What follows is one TCR beta chain and its context. These data belong to a study of CD8 T cells in Susac syndrome. The CDR3 covers 13 residues. J was trimmed by 3 bases and V by 6 bases; bases with no gene match: 4. Roughly 0.45 to 1 ug RNA was reverse transcribed with random hexamers. TCRdb used MiXCR to reprocess the immunoSEQ multiplex PCR reads, holding one entry per CDR3 protein. The sample holds about 80,000 distinct CDR3 sequences, over 90% seen once. The material sequenced was CD8+ T cells from PBMCs. The sequence was obtained from a human donor in good health. The chain joins TRBV12-3 or TRBV12-4 to TRBJ1-2, with TRBD1 identical over 7 bases. This CDR3 reads CASRTGTDYGYTF. The DNA for the CDR3 is TGTGCCAGCAGGACCGGGACAGACTATGGCTACACCTTC.